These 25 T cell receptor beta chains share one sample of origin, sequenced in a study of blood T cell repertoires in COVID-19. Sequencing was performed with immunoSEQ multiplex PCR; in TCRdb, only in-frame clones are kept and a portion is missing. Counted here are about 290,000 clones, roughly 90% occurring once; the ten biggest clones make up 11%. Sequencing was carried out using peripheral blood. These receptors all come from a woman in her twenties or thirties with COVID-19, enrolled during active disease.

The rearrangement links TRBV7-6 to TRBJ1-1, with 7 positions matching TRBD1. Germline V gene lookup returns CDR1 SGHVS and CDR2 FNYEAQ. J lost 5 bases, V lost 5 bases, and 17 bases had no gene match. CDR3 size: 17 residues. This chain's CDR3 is CASSSTGAFFGETEAFF. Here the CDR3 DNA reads TGTGCCAGCAGCAGTACAGGGGCGTTTTTTGGGGAGACTGAAGCTTTCTTT.

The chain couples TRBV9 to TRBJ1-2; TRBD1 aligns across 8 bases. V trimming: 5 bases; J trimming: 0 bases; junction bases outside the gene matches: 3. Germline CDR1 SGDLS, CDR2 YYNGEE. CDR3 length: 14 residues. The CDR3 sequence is CASSTGGANYGYTF. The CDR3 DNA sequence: TGTGCCAGCAGTACAGGGGGAGCTAACTATGGCTACACCTTC.

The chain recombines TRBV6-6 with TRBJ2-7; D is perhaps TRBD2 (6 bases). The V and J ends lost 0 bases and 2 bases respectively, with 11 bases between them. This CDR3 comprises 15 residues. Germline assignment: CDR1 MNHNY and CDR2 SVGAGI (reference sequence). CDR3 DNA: TGTGCCAGCAGTTACTCGGGCCGGGGGACCTACGAGCAGTACTTC. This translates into CASSYSGRGTYEQYF.

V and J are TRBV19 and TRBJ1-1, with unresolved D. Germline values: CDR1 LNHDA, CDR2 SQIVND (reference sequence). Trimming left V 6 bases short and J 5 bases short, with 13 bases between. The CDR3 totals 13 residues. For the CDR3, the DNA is TGTGCCAGTAGCCCTACAGTATGGACTGAAGCTTTCTTT. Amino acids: CASSPTVWTEAFF.

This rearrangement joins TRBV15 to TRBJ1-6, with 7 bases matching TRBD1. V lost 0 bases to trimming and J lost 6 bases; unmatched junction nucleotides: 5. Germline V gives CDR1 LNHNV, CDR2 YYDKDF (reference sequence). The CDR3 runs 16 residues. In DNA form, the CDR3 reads TGTGCCACCAGCAGAGACCACAGGGGTTCTAATTCACCCCTCCACTTT. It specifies CATSRDHRGSNSPLHF.

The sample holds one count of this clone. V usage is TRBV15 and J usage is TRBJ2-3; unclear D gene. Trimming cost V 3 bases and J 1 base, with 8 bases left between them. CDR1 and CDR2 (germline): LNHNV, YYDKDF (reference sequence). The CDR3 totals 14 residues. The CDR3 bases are TGTGCCACCAGCAGGGTGGTAGGCACAGATACGCAGTATTTT. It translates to CATSRVVGTDTQYF.

The CDR3: CASSHAGTGLGGYTF. As DNA, the CDR3 is TGCGCCAGCAGCCACGCCGGGACAGGGTTGGGTGGCTACACCTTC. V and J are TRBV4-1 and TRBJ1-2; 9 nucleotides line up with TRBD1. The germline V gene encodes CDR1 MGHRA and CDR2 YSYEKL. This CDR3 contains 15 residues. V lost 3 bases, J lost 7 bases, and 9 bases stayed unmatched.

CDR3 nucleotides: TGTGCCACCAGTGACCCGAGAATCAATGAGCAGTTCTTC. Its protein is CATSDPRINEQFF. The chain carries TRBV24-1 and TRBJ2-1; D gene ambiguous. The CDR3 is 13 amino acids. Germline assignment: CDR1 KGHDR and CDR2 SFDVKD. Deletions cut 4 bases from V and 6 bases from J, with 9 bases between.

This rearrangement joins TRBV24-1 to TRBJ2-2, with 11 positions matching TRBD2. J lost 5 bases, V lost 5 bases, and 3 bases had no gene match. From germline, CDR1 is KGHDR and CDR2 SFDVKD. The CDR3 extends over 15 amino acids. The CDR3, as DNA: TGTGCCACCAGTGCTCTAGCGGGGGGTACCGGGGAGCTGTTTTTT. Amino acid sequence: CATSALAGGTGELFF.

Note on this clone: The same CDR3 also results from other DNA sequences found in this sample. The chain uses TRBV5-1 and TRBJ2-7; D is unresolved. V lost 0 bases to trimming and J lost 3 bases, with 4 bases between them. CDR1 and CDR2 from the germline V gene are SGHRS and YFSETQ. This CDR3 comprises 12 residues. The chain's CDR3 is CASSLDGYEQYF. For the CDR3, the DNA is TGCGCCAGCAGCTTGGACGGCTACGAGCAGTACTTC.

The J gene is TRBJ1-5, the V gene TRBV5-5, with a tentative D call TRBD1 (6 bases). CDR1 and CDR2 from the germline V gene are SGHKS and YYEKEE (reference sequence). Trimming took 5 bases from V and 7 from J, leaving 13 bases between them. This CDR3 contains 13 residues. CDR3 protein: CASSRDIGQPQHF. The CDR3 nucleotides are TGTGCCAGCAGTCGGGACATCGGACAGCCCCAGCATTTT.

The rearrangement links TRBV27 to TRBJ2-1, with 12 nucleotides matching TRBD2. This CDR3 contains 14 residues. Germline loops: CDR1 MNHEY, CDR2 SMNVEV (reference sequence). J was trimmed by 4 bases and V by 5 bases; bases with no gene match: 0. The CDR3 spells CASSLAGGYNEQFF. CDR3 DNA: TGTGCCAGCAGTCTAGCGGGGGGGTACAATGAGCAGTTCTTC.

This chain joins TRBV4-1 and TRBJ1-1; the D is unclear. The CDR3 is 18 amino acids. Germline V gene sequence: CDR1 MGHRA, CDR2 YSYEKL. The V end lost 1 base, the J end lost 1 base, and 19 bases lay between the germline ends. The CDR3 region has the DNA TGCGCCAGCAGCCAAGTCGGAATTTTCCGGAGGGAGAACACTGAAGCTTTCTTT. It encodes CASSQVGIFRRENTEAFF.

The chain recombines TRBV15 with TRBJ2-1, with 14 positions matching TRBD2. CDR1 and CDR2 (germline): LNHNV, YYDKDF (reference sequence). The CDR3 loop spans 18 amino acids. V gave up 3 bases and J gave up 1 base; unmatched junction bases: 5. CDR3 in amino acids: CATSSRLAGGLSYNEQFF. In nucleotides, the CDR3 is TGTGCCACCAGCAGTCGACTAGCGGGGGGGCTTTCCTACAATGAGCAGTTCTTC. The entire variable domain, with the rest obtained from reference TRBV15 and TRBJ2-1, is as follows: DAMVIQNPRYQVTQFGKPVTLSCSQTLNHNVMYWYQQKSSQAPKLLFHYYDKDFNNEADTPDNFQSRRPNTSFCFLDIRSPGLGDTAMYLCATSSRLAGGLSYNEQFFGPGTRLTVL.

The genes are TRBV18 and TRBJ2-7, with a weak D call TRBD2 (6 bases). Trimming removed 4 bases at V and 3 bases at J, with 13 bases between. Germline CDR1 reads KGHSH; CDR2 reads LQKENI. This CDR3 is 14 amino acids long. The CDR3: CASSLGRGGYEQYF. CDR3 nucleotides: TGTGCCAGCTCACTCGGGCGGGGAGGCTACGAGCAGTACTTC.

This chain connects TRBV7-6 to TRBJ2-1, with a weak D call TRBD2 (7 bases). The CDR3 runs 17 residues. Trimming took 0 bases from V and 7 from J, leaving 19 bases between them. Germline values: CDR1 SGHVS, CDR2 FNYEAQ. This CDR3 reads CASSLALPSGGSNEQFF. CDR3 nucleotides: TGTGCCAGCAGCTTAGCACTACCTTCGGGGGGCTCTAATGAGCAGTTCTTC.

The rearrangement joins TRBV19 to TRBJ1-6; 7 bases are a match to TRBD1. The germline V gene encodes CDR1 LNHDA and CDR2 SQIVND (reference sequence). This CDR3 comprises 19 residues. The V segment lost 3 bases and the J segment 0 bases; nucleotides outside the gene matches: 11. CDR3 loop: CASSIYAGQPLSYNSPLHF. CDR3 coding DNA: TGTGCCAGTAGTATTTACGCGGGACAGCCACTCTCCTATAATTCACCCCTCCACTTT.

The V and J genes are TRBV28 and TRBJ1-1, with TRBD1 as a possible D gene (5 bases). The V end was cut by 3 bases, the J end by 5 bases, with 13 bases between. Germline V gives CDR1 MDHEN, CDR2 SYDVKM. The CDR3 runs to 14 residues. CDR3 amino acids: CASSFPWGGTEAFF. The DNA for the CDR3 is TGTGCCAGCAGTTTCCCGTGGGGGGGGACTGAAGCTTTCTTT.

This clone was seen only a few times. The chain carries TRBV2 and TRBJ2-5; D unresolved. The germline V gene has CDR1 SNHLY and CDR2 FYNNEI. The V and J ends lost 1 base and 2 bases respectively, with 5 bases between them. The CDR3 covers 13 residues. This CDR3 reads CASSEVEQETQYF. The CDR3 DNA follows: TGTGCCAGCAGTGAAGTAGAACAAGAGACCCAGTACTTC.

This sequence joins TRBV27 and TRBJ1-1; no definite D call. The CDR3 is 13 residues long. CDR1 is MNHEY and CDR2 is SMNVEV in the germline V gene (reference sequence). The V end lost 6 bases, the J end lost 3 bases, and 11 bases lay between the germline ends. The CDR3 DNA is TGTGCCAGCAGGGTCCGCGAATACACTGAAGCTTTCTTT. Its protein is CASRVREYTEAFF.

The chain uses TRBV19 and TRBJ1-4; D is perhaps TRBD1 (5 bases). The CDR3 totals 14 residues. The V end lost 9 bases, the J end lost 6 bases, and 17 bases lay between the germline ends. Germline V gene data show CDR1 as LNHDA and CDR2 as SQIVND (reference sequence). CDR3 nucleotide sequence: TGTGCCAGCAAGGACGCCCGGGGGTATGAAAAACTGTTTTTT. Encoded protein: CASKDARGYEKLFF.

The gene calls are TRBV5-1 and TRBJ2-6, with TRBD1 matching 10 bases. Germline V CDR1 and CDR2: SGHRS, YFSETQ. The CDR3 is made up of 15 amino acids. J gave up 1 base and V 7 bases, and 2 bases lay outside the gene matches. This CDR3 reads CASWTGGSGANVLTF. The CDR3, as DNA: TGCGCCAGCTGGACAGGGGGGTCTGGGGCCAACGTCCTGACTTTC.

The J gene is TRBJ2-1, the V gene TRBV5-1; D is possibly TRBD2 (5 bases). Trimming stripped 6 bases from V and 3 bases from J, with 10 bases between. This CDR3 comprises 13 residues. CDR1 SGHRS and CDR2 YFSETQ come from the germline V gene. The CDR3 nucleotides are TGCGCCAGCACGGACTTAAACTACAATGAGCAGTTCTTC. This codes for CASTDLNYNEQFF.

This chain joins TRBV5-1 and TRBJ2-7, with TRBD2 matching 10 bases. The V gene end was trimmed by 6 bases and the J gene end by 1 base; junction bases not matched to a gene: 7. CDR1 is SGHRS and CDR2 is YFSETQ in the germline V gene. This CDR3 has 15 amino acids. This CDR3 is CASTLTSGRSYEQYF. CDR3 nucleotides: TGCGCCAGCACCCTGACTAGCGGGCGATCCTACGAGCAGTACTTC.

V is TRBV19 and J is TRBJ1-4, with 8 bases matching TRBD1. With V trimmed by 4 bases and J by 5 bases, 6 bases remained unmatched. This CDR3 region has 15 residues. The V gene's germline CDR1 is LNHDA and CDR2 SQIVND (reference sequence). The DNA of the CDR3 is TGTGCCAGTAGTAGAAGGACAGGGTCGAATGAAAAACTGTTTTTT. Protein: CASSRRTGSNEKLFF.